These 26 T cell receptor beta chains share one sample of origin, sequenced in a study of shared clonotypes between healthy human individuals (dated by TCRdb to the early 2020s). Library generation was performed with the immunoSEQ multiplex PCR assay. TCRdb carries this immuneACCESS record with in-frame sequences only. Its versions omit some clonotypes, under half of them owing to an unresolved V gene in the studies checked, with the rest unexplained. Counted in this sample were a few million clones; around 95% of them appeared once. Jointly, the top ten make up around 0.13% of the sample. Sequencing was done on a sample of naive CD4+ T cells sorted from blood. The sample's cell subset or site label is to be understood as: CD45RA+ positively selected. Receptors originate from a young man in good health.

V is TRBV4-3 and J is TRBJ1-6, with D possibly TRBD1 on 5 matching bases. Germline V gives CDR1 LGHNA, CDR2 YSLEER. Between the trimmed V and J ends, which lost 4 bases and 6 bases, there was a span of 13 bases. The CDR3 contains 15 residues. The CDR3: CASSRNGGINSPLHF. Here the CDR3 DNA reads TGCGCCAGCAGCCGAAATGGGGGGATTAATTCACCCCTCCACTTT.

The CDR3 nucleotides are TGTGCCAGCAGTGAGAACTCACTTCTTAGCACAGATACGCAGTATTTT. Amino acids: CASSENSLLSTDTQYF. The V and J genes are TRBV6-4 and TRBJ2-3; D is unresolved. This CDR3 is 16 amino acids long. V dropped 3 bases and J dropped 0 bases, with 13 bases sitting between them. From germline, CDR1 is MRHNA and CDR2 SNTAGT.

In regard to this clone: The identical CDR3 is also encoded by other nucleotide sequences in the sample. This chain uses TRBV4-1 with TRBJ1-1; tentative D call: TRBD1 (5 bases). Germline CDR1 reads MGHRA; CDR2 reads YSYEKL. The V end was cut by 4 bases, the J end by 0 bases, with 9 bases between. This CDR3 has 14 residues. CDR3: CASSPGPMNTEAFF. CDR3 bases: TGCGCCAGCAGCCCGGGACCGATGAACACTGAAGCTTTCTTT.

Here the CDR3 DNA reads TGTGCCAGCAGCTCCCGACCGACTCCAGGGTACGAGCAGTACTTC. Protein: CASSSRPTPGYEQYF. V gene TRBV7-6 combines with J gene TRBJ2-7; possibly TRBD1 for D (5 bases). V was clipped by 4 bases and J by 4 bases, with 17 bases between them. The CDR3 is made up of 15 amino acids. Germline V CDR1 and CDR2: SGHVS, FNYEAQ.

This rearrangement joins TRBV27 to TRBJ2-3; D gene uncertain. V lost 3 bases and J 0 bases, leaving 10 bases between the germline ends. This CDR3 has 15 amino acids. Germline V lookup: CDR1 MNHEY, CDR2 SMNVEV (reference sequence). Here the CDR3 DNA reads TGTGCCAGCAGTTTCTCGCAGACTAGCACAGATACGCAGTATTTT. This codes for CASSFSQTSTDTQYF.

The chain joins TRBV20-1 to TRBJ2-1; D remains unclear. The V and J ends lost 6 bases and 12 bases respectively, with 15 bases between them. The CDR3 is 11 residues long. The germline V gene encodes CDR1 DFQATT and CDR2 SNEGSKA (reference sequence). DNA for the CDR3: TGCAGTGCGCGAGCTACCTGGGGGCAGTTCTTC. This translates into CSARATWGQFF.

The V gene is TRBV6-1, the J gene TRBJ2-7, with TRBD1 matching 7 bases. The CDR3 spans 15 residues. The V gene end was trimmed by 6 bases and the J gene end by 4 bases; junction bases not matched to a gene: 12. Germline V lookup: CDR1 MNHNS, CDR2 SASEGT. The CDR3 here is CASSIRDSGWYEQYF. The CDR3 DNA follows: TGTGCCAGCAGCATCCGGGACAGCGGATGGTACGAGCAGTACTTC.

This sequence joins TRBV7-9 and TRBJ2-7, with D possibly TRBD1 on 6 matching bases. Germline V gene lookup returns CDR1 SEHNR and CDR2 FQNEAQ (reference sequence). This CDR3 is built from 12 residues. V was pared by 5 bases and J by 4 bases, with 9 bases between. In DNA form, the CDR3 reads TGTGCCAGCAGCGTACAGGGTTACGAGCAGTACTTC. Encoded protein: CASSVQGYEQYF.

The chain is built from TRBV19 and TRBJ1-2; weak D call: TRBD1 (5 bases). CDR1 is LNHDA and CDR2 is SQIVND in the germline V gene (reference sequence). Trimming stripped 7 bases from V and 2 bases from J, with 17 bases between. This CDR3 region has 15 residues. CDR3 loop: CASTSRGGANYGYTF. The CDR3 DNA sequence: TGTGCCAGTACCTCCCGCGGGGGTGCCAACTATGGCTACACCTTC.

This chain joins TRBV5-1 and TRBJ2-7; TRBD1 or TRBD2 may be the D gene (6 bases each). Germline CDR1 is SGHRS and CDR2 is YFSETQ. The CDR3 has 16 residues. V lost 3 bases and J 9 bases, leaving 25 bases between the germline ends. As DNA, the CDR3 is TGCGCCAGCAGCTCCCGCACGCCGGGCTCGGGGGCGGTGCAGTACTTC. Its protein is CASSSRTPGSGAVQYF.

The chain couples TRBV12-5 to TRBJ1-5; no firm D call. Germline V lookup: CDR1 LGHNT, CDR2 FRNRAP. The length of the CDR3 is 14 residues. Trimming cost V 2 bases and J 7 bases, with 12 bases left between them. The CDR3 nucleotides are TGTGCTAGTGGTTTGAGGTTTGGGGAACAGCCCCAGCATTTT. This sequence encodes CASGLRFGEQPQHF.

In DNA, the CDR3 is TGTGCCAGCAGCCCCGCGGGGGGGCCTCCGTCGACGCAGTATTTT. This codes for CASSPAGGPPSTQYF. The chain links TRBV9 to TRBJ2-3, with 9 bases matching TRBD2. From germline, CDR1 is SGDLS and CDR2 YYNGEE. V trimming: 4 bases; J trimming: 9 bases; junction bases outside the gene matches: 12. The CDR3 runs to 15 residues.

This chain connects TRBV7-9 to TRBJ2-1; D gene unclear. The CDR3 covers 13 residues. Germline V gene lookup returns CDR1 SEHNR and CDR2 FQNEAQ (reference sequence). V was pared by 1 base and J by 12 bases, with 13 bases between. The CDR3 region is CASSLDLLLAQFF. CDR3 nucleotides: TGTGCCAGCAGCTTAGATCTTCTCCTTGCGCAGTTCTTC.

The chain recombines TRBV5-4 with TRBJ2-7; the D is unclear. CDR3 size: 14 residues. Trimming removed 0 bases at V and 1 base at J, with 8 bases between. The germline V gene encodes CDR1 SGHNT and CDR2 YYREEE (reference sequence). The CDR3 reads CASSLEGRSYEQYF. CDR3 nucleotide sequence: TGTGCCAGCAGCTTGGAAGGCAGATCCTACGAGCAGTACTTC.

The V gene is TRBV19, the J gene TRBJ1-6, with a possible D match to TRBD1 (5 bases). This CDR3 region has 16 residues. Trimming cost V 6 bases and J 5 bases, with 17 bases left between them. Looked up from germline, CDR1 is LNHDA and CDR2 is SQIVND (reference sequence). This chain's CDR3 is CASSETWGSNNSPLHF. CDR3 DNA: TGTGCCAGTAGCGAGACATGGGGCTCGAATAATTCACCCCTCCACTTT.

The genes are TRBV7-2 and TRBJ2-7, with D possibly being TRBD1 or TRBD2 (5 bases each). Germline loops: CDR1 SGHTA, CDR2 FQGNSA. The CDR3 is made up of 14 amino acids. V shed 4 bases and J shed 3 bases, with 13 bases lying between them. The CDR3 DNA reads as TGTGCCAGCAGCTACGGGGACCGGCGCTACGAGCAGTACTTC. It codes for CASSYGDRRYEQYF.

CDR3 amino acids: CASSSGQGLHEQYF. DNA of the CDR3: TGTGCCAGCAGCTCCGGACAGGGGCTCCACGAGCAGTACTTC. This rearrangement joins TRBV7-2 to TRBJ2-7, with TRBD1 matching over 9 bases. This CDR3 has 14 amino acids. Germline trimming cut 4 bases from V and 5 bases from J; bases unmatched to any gene: 6. The germline V gene has CDR1 SGHTA and CDR2 FQGNSA. Variable domain in full (rest from reference TRBV7-2 and TRBJ2-7): GAGVSQSPSNKVTEKGKDVELRCDPISGHTALYWYRQSLGQGLEFLIYFQGNSAPDKSGLPSDRFSAERTGGSVSTLTIQRTQQEDSAVYLCASSSGQGLHEQYFGPGTRLTVT.

This clone came up once. This chain joins TRBV7-2 and TRBJ2-1; 10 bases line up with TRBD2. The junction had 15 bases not matched to a gene; V was cut back by 5 bases and J by 2 bases. CDR3 length: 19 amino acids. Germline CDR1 is SGHTA and CDR2 is FQGNSA. The CDR3 DNA follows: TGTGCCAGCAGCCCAGGACGACTAGCGGGTACCTCCCCCTACAATGAGCAGTTCTTC. Translated, it gives CASSPGRLAGTSPYNEQFF.

The V and J genes are TRBV7-2 and TRBJ2-7; 9 nucleotides line up with TRBD2. V trimming: 5 bases; J trimming: 4 bases; junction bases outside the gene matches: 9. Germline assignment: CDR1 SGHTA and CDR2 FQGNSA. The CDR3 extends over 15 amino acids. Written as DNA, the CDR3 is TGTGCCAGCAGCATCCTTAGCGGGGGTTTTTACGAGCAGTACTTC. It encodes CASSILSGGFYEQYF.

The V gene is TRBV5-4, the J gene TRBJ2-1, with D tentatively TRBD2 (7 bases). The CDR3 is 20 residues long. Trimming pared 0 bases from V and 2 bases from J, leaving 24 bases between. CDR1 and CDR2 from the germline V gene are SGHNT and YYREEE (reference sequence). The chain's CDR3 is CASSLALGWGGEAAYNEQFF. DNA of the CDR3: TGTGCCAGCAGCTTGGCCTTAGGTTGGGGGGGCGAAGCGGCCTACAATGAGCAGTTCTTC.

This clone was picked up one time. The gene calls are TRBV11-3 and TRBJ2-3; D possibly corresponds to TRBD1 (6 bases). Looked up from germline, CDR1 is SGHNT and CDR2 is YENEEA. CDR3 length: 15 amino acids. V was trimmed by 1 base and J by 3 bases, leaving 11 bases between them. CDR3: CASSLGQGITDTQYF. DNA of the CDR3: TGTGCCAGCAGCTTAGGGCAGGGGATAACAGATACGCAGTATTTT.

V usage is TRBV30 and J usage is TRBJ2-2, with 9 bases identical to TRBD1. The CDR3 totals 13 residues. V was pared by 5 bases and J by 6 bases, with 4 bases of the junction left unmatched. CDR1 is GTSNPN and CDR2 is SVGIG in the germline V gene (reference sequence). CDR3 residues: CAWGRQGAGELFF. In DNA form, the CDR3 reads TGTGCCTGGGGAAGACAGGGGGCCGGGGAGCTGTTTTTT. The full variable domain, in which reference TRBV30 and TRBJ2-2 provide the parts outside the CDR3, is SQTIHQWPATLVQPVGSPLSLECTVEGTSNPNLYWYRQAAGRGLQLLFYSVGIGQISSEVPQNLSASRPQDRQFILSSKKLLLSDSGFYLCAWGRQGAGELFFGEGSRLTVL.

Comment on this clone: In the same sample, other DNA sequences code for this CDR3. This chain links TRBV9 with TRBJ1-5, with D unresolved. CDR1 is SGDLS and CDR2 is YYNGEE in the germline V gene. V was cut by 0 bases and J by 1 base, with 8 bases left in between. The CDR3 contains 15 residues. CDR3 DNA: TGTGCCAGCAGCGTAGACGGAAGCAGCAATCAGCCCCAGCATTTT. Amino acids: CASSVDGSSNQPQHF. Variable domain in full (rest from reference TRBV9 and TRBJ1-5): DSGVTQTPKHLITATGQRVTLRCSPRSGDLSVYWYQQSLDQGLQFLIQYYNGEERAKGNILERFSAQQFPDLHSELNLSSLELGDSALYFCASSVDGSSNQPQHFGDGTRLSIL.

The rearrangement uses TRBV7-2 and TRBJ1-3; 11 positions agree with TRBD1. With 2 bases clipped from V and 0 bases from J, the junction kept 3 bases outside the gene matches. Germline CDR1 and CDR2: SGHTA and FQGNSA. The CDR3 totals 17 residues. This chain's CDR3 is CASSLRTGGSSGNTIYF. CDR3 nucleotide sequence: TGTGCCAGCAGCTTACGGACAGGGGGCTCCTCTGGAAACACCATATATTTT.

The chain uses TRBV10-3 and TRBJ2-3; 13 bases align to TRBD2. Germline trimming cut 6 bases from V and 1 base from J; bases unmatched to any gene: 4. The CDR3 length is 16 residues. CDR1 and CDR2 from the germline V gene are ENHRY and SYGVKD. This CDR3 reads CAISPGLAGGTDTQYF. The DNA of the CDR3 is TGTGCCATCAGCCCCGGACTAGCGGGAGGCACAGATACGCAGTATTTT.

The chain joins TRBV11-2 to TRBJ1-1, with D hard to call. With 9 bases removed from V and 1 base from J, the gap between germline ends came to 18 bases. Germline CDR1 and CDR2: SGHAT and FQNNGV. This CDR3 contains 15 residues. The CDR3 loop reads CASRPWERENTEAFF. The CDR3 DNA follows: TGTGCCAGTCGACCCTGGGAGCGGGAGAACACTGAAGCTTTCTTT.